Listed below are T cell receptor beta chains from one sample, sequenced in a study of monozygotic twins with inflammatory bowel disease. Following a re-call of the 5' RACE reads, TCRdb has one entry per CDR3 protein and lacks DNA. Recorded for this sample: 400,000 to 500,000 distinct CDR3 sequences. Sequencing was carried out using blood. The origin of the receptors is a human donor with ulcerative colitis or Crohn's disease, or a healthy co-twin of an affected twin (not recorded which). Each CDR3 is given with its conserved first and last residue. Fields, in order: J gene, V gene, CDR3 protein.

j_gene: TRBJ2-7; v_gene: TRBV7-8; CDR3aa: CASRNSHEQYF
j_gene: TRBJ2-3; v_gene: TRBV7-3; CDR3aa: CASSLPEGGDTQYF
j_gene: TRBJ2-5; v_gene: TRBV20-1; CDR3aa: CSARVGLGEGAQYF
j_gene: TRBJ1-5; v_gene: TRBV6-5; CDR3aa: CASSYSMVGDQPQHF
j_gene: TRBJ2-7; v_gene: TRBV28; CDR3aa: CASSRSGDFFDEQYF
j_gene: TRBJ2-3; v_gene: TRBV20-1; CDR3aa: CSANLAGRTDTQYF
j_gene: TRBJ2-5; v_gene: TRBV25-1; CDR3aa: CASSPAGGYQETQYF
j_gene: TRBJ2-5; v_gene: TRBV29-1; CDR3aa: CSAASGTIQETQYF
j_gene: TRBJ2-1; v_gene: TRBV5-4; CDR3aa: CASSLVSGRDEQFF
j_gene: TRBJ2-2; v_gene: TRBV19; CDR3aa: CASSIGPGQGGTGELFF
j_gene: TRBJ1-5; v_gene: TRBV5-8; CDR3aa: CASSLRGQGGQPQHF
j_gene: TRBJ2-7; v_gene: TRBV25-1; CDR3aa: CASSRDFPSYEQYF
j_gene: TRBJ2-7; v_gene: TRBV3-1; CDR3aa: CASSEGLAGSYEQYF
j_gene: TRBJ2-3; v_gene: TRBV19; CDR3aa: CASWGWGDTQYF
j_gene: TRBJ2-1; v_gene: TRBV14; CDR3aa: CASSRPGVKYNEQFF
j_gene: TRBJ1-2; v_gene: TRBV5-4; CDR3aa: CASRKQGPNYGYTF
j_gene: TRBJ1-4; v_gene: TRBV7-2; CDR3aa: CASSRTQGAEEKLFF
j_gene: TRBJ1-1; v_gene: TRBV6-6; CDR3aa: CASGGFDTEAFF
j_gene: TRBJ2-5; v_gene: TRBV2; CDR3aa: CASSVGSQETQYF
j_gene: TRBJ2-5; v_gene: TRBV6-1; CDR3aa: CASRLTGTGVETQYF
j_gene: TRBJ2-1; v_gene: TRBV7-8; CDR3aa: CASSLMPRGIHNEQFF
j_gene: TRBJ2-1; v_gene: TRBV28; CDR3aa: CASSHGLVHNEQFF
j_gene: TRBJ1-2; v_gene: TRBV20-1; CDR3aa: CSASLGQGLNYGYTF
j_gene: TRBJ2-1; v_gene: TRBV7-3; CDR3aa: CASSLYGPYNEQFF
j_gene: TRBJ1-1; v_gene: TRBV12-3/TRBV12-4; CDR3aa: CASSRQGGTEAFF
j_gene: TRBJ2-7; v_gene: TRBV7-2; CDR3aa: CASSRPPGQGVRYEQYF
j_gene: TRBJ2-3; v_gene: TRBV6-2/TRBV6-3; CDR3aa: CASSTRGDTQYF
j_gene: TRBJ1-3; v_gene: TRBV20-1; CDR3aa: CSARQGAGNTIYF
j_gene: TRBJ2-7; v_gene: TRBV10-3; CDR3aa: CAISSNYEQYF
j_gene: TRBJ2-3; v_gene: TRBV7-9; CDR3aa: CASSPAAGRPTDTQYF
j_gene: TRBJ2-2; v_gene: TRBV24-1; CDR3aa: CATVGDTGELFF
j_gene: TRBJ1-2; v_gene: TRBV29-1; CDR3aa: CSVLGGGVYGYTF
j_gene: TRBJ2-3; v_gene: TRBV12-3/TRBV12-4; CDR3aa: CASRVTGDTQYF
j_gene: TRBJ1-2; v_gene: TRBV29-1; CDR3aa: CSAGGGQGRYGYTF
j_gene: TRBJ2-1; v_gene: TRBV27; CDR3aa: CASWPPSSGAMEQFF
j_gene: TRBJ1-5; v_gene: TRBV4-3; CDR3aa: CASSLGTGETQPQHF
j_gene: TRBJ1-1; v_gene: TRBV20-1; CDR3aa: CSASDSGLNTEAFF
j_gene: TRBJ1-1; v_gene: TRBV30; CDR3aa: CAWTIGQNTEAFF
j_gene: TRBJ1-1; v_gene: TRBV20-1; CDR3aa: CSADTGSFQNTEAFF
j_gene: TRBJ1-4; v_gene: TRBV27; CDR3aa: CASSLSGQWELFF
j_gene: TRBJ1-5; v_gene: TRBV4-1; CDR3aa: CASSLKWRGGQPQHF
j_gene: TRBJ2-5; v_gene: TRBV2; CDR3aa: CASSERGAFPETQYF
j_gene: TRBJ2-1; v_gene: TRBV29-1; CDR3aa: CSVGKDIYNEQFF
j_gene: TRBJ2-4; v_gene: TRBV20-1; CDR3aa: CSATLRDFKAKNIQYF
j_gene: TRBJ2-1; v_gene: TRBV19; CDR3aa: CASSTQKLSQGSYNEQFF